The 13 T cell receptor beta chains presented below share a single source sample, sequenced in a study of blood T cells in healthy people across ages. Through a sample-barcoded 5' primer and a J-beta primer mix, a second PCR was run for roughly 7 to 12 cycles. TCRdb analysed the 5' RACE reads with MiXCR anew, one entry per CDR3 protein. Among about 1.7 million distinct CDR3 sequences listed, 28% were seen once. Sequencing input: blood. Every receptor here comes from a woman aged 25 to 39 in good health.

In the case of this clonotype: At one of its ends the junction is not consistent with the germline gene, which may arise from a read error. The chain has TRBV5-1 and TRBJ2-6; TRBD1 is a possible D gene (6 bases). Germline values: CDR1 SGHRS, CDR2 YFSETQ. CDR3 size: 18 residues. The CDR3 DNA reads TGCGCCAGCAGCCGGAACCGGGACACTAACTTTGGGGCCCACGTCCTGACTTTC. Its translation: CASSRNRDTNFGAHVLTF.

This clonotype came up many times. V usage is TRBV20-1 and J usage is TRBJ2-5; 7 bases are shared with TRBD2. V was clipped by 6 bases and J by 3 bases; unmatched bases: 16. This CDR3 spans 16 amino acids. Germline V gives CDR1 DFQATT, CDR2 SNEGSKA (reference sequence). CDR3 sequence: CSAVDMRRGSKETQYF. DNA for the CDR3: TGCAGTGCAGTGGACATGAGGCGGGGGTCAAAAGAGACCCAGTACTTC.

Only a few counts were recorded for this clonotype. The chain links TRBV2 to TRBJ2-7; 7 bases are a match to TRBD2. Per the germline V gene, CDR1 is SNHLY and CDR2 is FYNNEI. Unmatched junction bases numbered 6, after V lost 1 base and J lost 3 bases. The CDR3 extends over 15 amino acids. The CDR3 DNA reads TGTGCCAGCAGTGAAGAACGGGAGGTTCTCTACGAGCAGTACTTC. Amino acid sequence: CASSEEREVLYEQYF.

This clonotype was detected a few times. The chain joins TRBV9 to TRBJ2-5; 7 bases map to TRBD2. The better agreement between TRBJ2-7 and the DNA end casts doubt on the J call. This CDR3 spans 14 amino acids. CDR1 SGDLS and CDR2 YYNGEE come from the germline V gene. Written as DNA, the CDR3 is TGTGCCAGCAGCGTAAAGGGGAGGGGAGGCGAGCAGTACTTC. It encodes CASSVKGRGGEQYF.

Here the CDR3 reads CASSFSPVSGGSTDTQYF. DNA for the CDR3: TGTGCCAGCAGTTTCTCTCCCGTCAGCGGGGGGAGCACAGATACGCAGTATTTT. The rearrangement joins TRBV27 to TRBJ2-3; 9 nucleotides line up with TRBD2. The CDR3 loop spans 18 amino acids. Germline CDR1 is MNHEY and CDR2 is SMNVEV (reference sequence). V dropped 3 bases and J dropped 0; count of bases not matched to a gene: 10.

The chain has TRBV2 and TRBJ2-7, with a tentative D call TRBD1 (5 bases). Germline V lookup: CDR1 SNHLY, CDR2 FYNNEI. The CDR3 extends over 15 amino acids. V was trimmed by 6 bases and J by 3 bases, leaving 18 bases between them. The CDR3 DNA follows: TGTGCCAGCAGGGACACAAACGGCAAGGTCTACGAGCAGTACTTC. As protein: CASRDTNGKVYEQYF.

The genes are TRBV20-1 and TRBJ2-1; 7 bases agree with TRBD2. The CDR3 runs 15 residues. In germline, CDR1 is DFQATT, CDR2 SNEGSKA (reference sequence). V shed 5 bases, J shed 5 bases, and the junction held 12 bases outside the gene matches. CDR3 DNA sequence: TGCAGTGCTGCCTTCCCAACGGGAGGTAACAATGAGCAGTTCTTC. Its protein product is CSAAFPTGGNNEQFF.

In its sample, this clonotype was seen a few times. The chain combines TRBV29-1 with TRBJ2-3, with unresolved D. The CDR3 has 13 residues. Germline V lookup: CDR1 SQVTM, CDR2 ANQGSEA. Trimming stripped 6 bases from V and 3 bases from J, with 13 bases between. CDR3 DNA sequence: TGCAGCGTCTCGACTCGTTTAACAGATACGCAGTATTTT. Its protein product is CSVSTRLTDTQYF.

V and J are TRBV18 and TRBJ2-2; TRBD2 might be the D (6 bases). Trimming took off 6 bases at V and 3 bases at J, with 14 bases between the two ends. The CDR3 spans 15 residues. From germline, CDR1 is KGHSH and CDR2 LQKENI. The CDR3 sequence is CASSRDSTDTGELFF. Written as DNA, the CDR3 is TGTGCCAGCTCCCGGGACTCCACGGACACCGGGGAGCTGTTTTTT.

The table lists this clonotype with many counts. The chain links TRBV7-6 to TRBJ2-7; a possible D gene is TRBD2 (5 bases). Germline loops: CDR1 SGHVS, CDR2 FNYEAQ. Trimming pared 6 bases from V and 3 bases from J, leaving 18 bases between. The CDR3 length is 15 residues. Here the CDR3 reads CASSRNNGEIYEQYF. DNA of the CDR3: TGTGCCAGCAGTCGAAACAACGGGGAAATCTACGAGCAGTACTTC.

This chain uses TRBV28 with TRBJ2-5; TRBD2 is a possible D gene (6 bases). Trimming removed 2 bases from V and 4 bases from J, with 11 bases in between. Germline V gene lookup returns CDR1 MDHEN and CDR2 SYDVKM. This CDR3 contains 14 residues. As DNA, the CDR3 is TGTGCCAGCAGTTTAACGGGAGCGGTAGAGACCCAGTACTTC. Translated, it gives CASSLTGAVETQYF.

This clonotype was seen many times. This sequence joins TRBV14 and TRBJ2-1; D is uncertain. Germline CDR1 is SGHDN and CDR2 is FVKESK. This CDR3 is built from 12 residues. Trimming took off 1 base at V and 8 bases at J, with 6 bases between the two ends. The CDR3 is CASSQGSYEQFF. CDR3 DNA: TGTGCCAGCAGCCAAGGATCTTATGAGCAGTTCTTC.

This chain links TRBV6-5 with TRBJ2-3, with 8 nucleotides matching TRBD2. With V trimmed by 4 bases and J by 10 bases, 13 bases remained unmatched. CDR1 is MNHEY, CDR2 SVGAGI, per germline. The CDR3 loop spans 15 amino acids. CDR3 loop: CASSFGGEPGAAQYF. The CDR3 nucleotides are TGTGCCAGCAGTTTCGGGGGGGAACCCGGAGCAGCGCAGTATTTT.